This T cell receptor (beta chain) derives from a study of T cell changes during pregnancy in multiple sclerosis. The method was immunoSEQ multiplex PCR; TCRdb's version includes in-frame clones alone and lacks a portion of them. Altogether around 31,000 clones are present, nearly 90% being singletons, with the ten largest covering roughly 0.56%. Germline CDR1 SGHDN, CDR2 FVKESK. V lost 0 bases, J lost 1 base, and 16 bases lay in between. The CDR3 contains 18 residues. This clonotype originated in a female donor in good health, enrolled as a control in a pregnancy study. This chain links TRBV14 with TRBJ1-5; no clear D gene. The sample in question was CD4+ T cells from peripheral blood mononuclear cells, obtained in the third trimester of pregnancy. CDR3 loop: CASSQESGKVKSNQPQHF. The CDR3 region has the DNA TGTGCCAGCAGCCAAGAATCGGGGAAGGTTAAGAGCAATCAGCCCCAGCATTTT.